Sequencing of this T cell receptor beta chain was carried out in a study of cytomegalovirus exposure and HLA in healthy donors. In its sample, this clone was seen a few times. Its specificity is not known. Points from the study as a whole: Association of a missense DCLRE1C variant with TCR beta V- and J-gene trimming was reported in a later analysis. The investigators catalogued 150 to 200 TCR beta chains as cytomegalovirus-associated.

Primers for the PCR totalled 60 Vbeta and 13 Jbeta. Using immunoSEQ multiplex PCR, the repertoire was profiled, and TCRdb retains in-frame clones only, with some absent. The sample has roughly 80,000 clones; 62% are singletons. The clonotype originates from a male donor in good health and CMV-seropositive. Sample: PBMCs.

The CDR3 bases are TGTGCCAGCAGCGTACTAGCGGGACCCTCCTACGAGCAGTACTTC. Translated, it gives CASSVLAGPSYEQYF. The chain links TRBV7-2 to TRBJ2-7, with TRBD2 matching 10 bases. The CDR3 is 15 residues long. CDR1 is SGHTA, CDR2 FQGNSA, per germline. Losses at the gene ends were 5 bases for V and 0 bases for J; bases not matched to a gene: 4.